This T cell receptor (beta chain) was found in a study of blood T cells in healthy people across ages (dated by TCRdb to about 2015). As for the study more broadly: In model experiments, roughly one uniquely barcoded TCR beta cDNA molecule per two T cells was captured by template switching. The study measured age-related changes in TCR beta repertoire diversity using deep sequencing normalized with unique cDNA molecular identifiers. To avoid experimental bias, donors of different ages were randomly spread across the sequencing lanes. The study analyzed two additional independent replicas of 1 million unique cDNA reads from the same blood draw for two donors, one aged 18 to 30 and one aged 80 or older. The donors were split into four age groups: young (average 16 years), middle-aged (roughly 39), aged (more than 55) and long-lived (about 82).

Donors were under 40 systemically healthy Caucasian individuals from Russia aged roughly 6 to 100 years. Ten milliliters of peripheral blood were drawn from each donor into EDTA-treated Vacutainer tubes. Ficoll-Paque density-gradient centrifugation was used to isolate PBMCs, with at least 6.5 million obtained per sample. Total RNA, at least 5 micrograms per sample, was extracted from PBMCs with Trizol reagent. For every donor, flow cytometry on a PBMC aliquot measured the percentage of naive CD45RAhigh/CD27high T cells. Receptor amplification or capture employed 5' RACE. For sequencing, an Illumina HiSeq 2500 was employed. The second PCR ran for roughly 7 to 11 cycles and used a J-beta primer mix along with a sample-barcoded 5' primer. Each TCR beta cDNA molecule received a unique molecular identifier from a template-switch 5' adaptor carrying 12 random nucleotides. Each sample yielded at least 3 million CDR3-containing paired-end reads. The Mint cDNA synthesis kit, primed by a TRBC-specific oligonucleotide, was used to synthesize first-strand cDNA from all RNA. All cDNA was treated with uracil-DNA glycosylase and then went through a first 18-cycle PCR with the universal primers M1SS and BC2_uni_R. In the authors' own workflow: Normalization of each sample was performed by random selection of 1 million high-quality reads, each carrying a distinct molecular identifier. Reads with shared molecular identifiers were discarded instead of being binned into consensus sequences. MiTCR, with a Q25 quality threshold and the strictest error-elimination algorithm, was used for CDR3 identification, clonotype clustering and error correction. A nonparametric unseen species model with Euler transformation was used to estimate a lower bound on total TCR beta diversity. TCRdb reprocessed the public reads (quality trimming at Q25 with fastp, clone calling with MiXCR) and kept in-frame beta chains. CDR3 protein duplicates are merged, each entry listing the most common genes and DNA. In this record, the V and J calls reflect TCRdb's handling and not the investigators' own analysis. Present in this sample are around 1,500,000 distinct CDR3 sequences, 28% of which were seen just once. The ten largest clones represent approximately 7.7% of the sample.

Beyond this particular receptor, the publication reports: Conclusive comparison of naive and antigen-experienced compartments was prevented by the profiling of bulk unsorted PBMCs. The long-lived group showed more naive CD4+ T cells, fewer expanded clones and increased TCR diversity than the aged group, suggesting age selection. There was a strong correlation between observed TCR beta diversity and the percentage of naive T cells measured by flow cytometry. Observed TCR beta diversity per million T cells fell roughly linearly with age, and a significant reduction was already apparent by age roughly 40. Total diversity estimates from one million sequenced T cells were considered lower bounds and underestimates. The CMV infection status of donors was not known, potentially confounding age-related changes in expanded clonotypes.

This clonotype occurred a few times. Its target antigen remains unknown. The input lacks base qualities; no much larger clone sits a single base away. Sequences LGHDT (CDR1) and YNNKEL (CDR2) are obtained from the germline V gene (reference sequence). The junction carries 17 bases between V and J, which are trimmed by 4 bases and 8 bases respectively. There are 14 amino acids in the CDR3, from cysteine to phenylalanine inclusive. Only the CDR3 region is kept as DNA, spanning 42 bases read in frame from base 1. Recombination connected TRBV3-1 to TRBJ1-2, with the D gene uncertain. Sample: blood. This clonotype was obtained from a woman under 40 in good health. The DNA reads TGTGCCAGCAGCCCTTCTACGGGGAACTGGGGCTACACCTTC. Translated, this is CASSPSTGNWGYTF.